This TCR beta chain is drawn from a study of T cells in Graves' hyperthyroidism and ophthalmopathy. RNA transcripts yielded amplified TCR beta CDR3 regions. Initially, a first-round RT-PCR of the TCR CDR3 employed the HTBI primer set. TCRdb re-called the multiplex PCR reads with MiXCR, one entry per CDR3 protein. In the table there are about 500,000 distinct CDR3 sequences, approximately 49% of which are singletons. The CDR3 contains 14 residues. With 4 bases removed from V and 5 bases from J, the gap between germline ends came to 15 bases. The germline CDR1 and CDR2 sequences are DFQATT and SNEGSKA (reference sequence). This clonotype was seen repeatedly, ten times or more.

The sequence derives from an adult woman with Graves' disease, either hyperthyroidism or ophthalmopathy (not recorded which). The chain uses TRBV20-1 and TRBJ1-5; D not certain. Sequencing input: peripheral blood or thyroid tissue (not recorded which). In DNA form, the CDR3 reads TGCAGTGCTAAGTTGGACCCTTGGGATCAGCCCCAGCATTTT. As protein: CSAKLDPWDQPQHF.